This T cell receptor (beta chain) emerged from a study of early T cells in non-severe SARS-CoV-2 infection. TCRdb passed the 5' RACE reads through MiXCR, listing each CDR3 protein once. Here the sample spans fewer than 120,000 distinct CDR3 sequences, about 12% being singletons. Germline CDR1 and CDR2: DFQATT and SNEGSKA (reference sequence). The CDR3 is 14 amino acids. This chain links TRBV20-1 with TRBJ2-3; no definite D call. The receptor's source is an adult who was a healthcare worker with PCR-confirmed SARS-CoV-2 infection or an uninfected control (not recorded which). This specimen consisted of whole blood, obtained at baseline. The CDR3 sequence is CNAKRSGLADTQYF. The CDR3 nucleotides read TGCAATGCAAAGAGGTCCGGGTTAGCAGATACGCAGTATTTT.